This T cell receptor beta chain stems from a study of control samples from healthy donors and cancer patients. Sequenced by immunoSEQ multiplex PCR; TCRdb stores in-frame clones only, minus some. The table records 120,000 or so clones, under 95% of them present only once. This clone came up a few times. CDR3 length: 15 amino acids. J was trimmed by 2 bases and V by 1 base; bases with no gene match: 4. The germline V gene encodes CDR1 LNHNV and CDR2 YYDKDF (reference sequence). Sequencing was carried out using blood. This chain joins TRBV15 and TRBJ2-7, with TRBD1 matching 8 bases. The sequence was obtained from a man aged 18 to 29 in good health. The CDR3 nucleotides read TGTGCCACCAGCAGAGGAGGACAGGGACCCTACGAGCAGTACTTC. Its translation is CATSRGGQGPYEQYF. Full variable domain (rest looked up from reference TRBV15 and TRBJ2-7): DAMVIQNPRYQVTQFGKPVTLSCSQTLNHNVMYWYQQKSSQAPKLLFHYYDKDFNNEADTPDNFQSRRPNTSFCFLDIRSPGLGDTAMYLCATSRGGQGPYEQYFGPGTRLTVT.